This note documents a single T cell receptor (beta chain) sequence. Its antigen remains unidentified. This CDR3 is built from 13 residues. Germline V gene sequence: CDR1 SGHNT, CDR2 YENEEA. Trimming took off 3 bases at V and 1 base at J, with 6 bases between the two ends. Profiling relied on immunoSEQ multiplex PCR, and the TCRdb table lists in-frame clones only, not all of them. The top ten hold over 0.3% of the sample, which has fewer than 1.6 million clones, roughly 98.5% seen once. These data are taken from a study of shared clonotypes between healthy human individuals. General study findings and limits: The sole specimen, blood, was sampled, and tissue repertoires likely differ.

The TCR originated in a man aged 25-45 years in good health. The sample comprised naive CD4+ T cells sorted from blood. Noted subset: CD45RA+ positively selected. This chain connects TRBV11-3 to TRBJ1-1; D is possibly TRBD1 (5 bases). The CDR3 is CASSFGGNTEAFF. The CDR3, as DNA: TGTGCCAGCAGCTTCGGGGGGAACACTGAAGCTTTCTTT.